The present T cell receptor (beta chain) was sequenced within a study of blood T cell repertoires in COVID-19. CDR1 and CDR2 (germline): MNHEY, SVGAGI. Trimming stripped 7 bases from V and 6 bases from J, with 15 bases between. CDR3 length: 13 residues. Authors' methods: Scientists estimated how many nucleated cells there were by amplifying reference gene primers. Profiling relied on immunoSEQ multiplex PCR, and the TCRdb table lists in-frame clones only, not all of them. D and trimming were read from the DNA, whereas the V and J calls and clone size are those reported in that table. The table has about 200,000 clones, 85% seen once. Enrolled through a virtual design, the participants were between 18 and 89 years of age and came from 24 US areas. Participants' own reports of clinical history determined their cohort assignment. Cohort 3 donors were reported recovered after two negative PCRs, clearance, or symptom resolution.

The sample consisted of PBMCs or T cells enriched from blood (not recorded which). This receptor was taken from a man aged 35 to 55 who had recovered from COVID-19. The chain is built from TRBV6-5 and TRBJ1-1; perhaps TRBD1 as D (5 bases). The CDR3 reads CASTRTGGAEAFF. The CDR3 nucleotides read TGTGCCAGCACCCGAACTGGGGGGGCTGAAGCTTTCTTT.